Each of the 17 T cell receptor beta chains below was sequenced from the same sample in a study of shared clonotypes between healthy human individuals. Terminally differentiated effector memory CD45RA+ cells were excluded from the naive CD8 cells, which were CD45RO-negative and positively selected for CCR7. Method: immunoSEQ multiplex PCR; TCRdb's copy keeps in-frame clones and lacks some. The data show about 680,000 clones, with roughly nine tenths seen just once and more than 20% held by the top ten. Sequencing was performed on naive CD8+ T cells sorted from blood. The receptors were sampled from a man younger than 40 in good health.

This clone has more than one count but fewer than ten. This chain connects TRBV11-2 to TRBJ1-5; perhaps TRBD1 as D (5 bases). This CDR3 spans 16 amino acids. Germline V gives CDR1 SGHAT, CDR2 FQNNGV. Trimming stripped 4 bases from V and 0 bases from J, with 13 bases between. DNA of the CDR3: TGTGCCAGCAGCTCACCCCAGGGCGGTAGCAATCAGCCCCAGCATTTT. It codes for CASSSPQGGSNQPQHF.

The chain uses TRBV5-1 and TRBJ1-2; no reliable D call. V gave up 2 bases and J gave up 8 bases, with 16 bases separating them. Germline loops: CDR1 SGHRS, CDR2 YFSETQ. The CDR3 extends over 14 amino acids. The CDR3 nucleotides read TGCGCCAGCAGCTTACTCAGCCTCTTACGCGGCTACACCTTC. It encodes CASSLLSLLRGYTF.

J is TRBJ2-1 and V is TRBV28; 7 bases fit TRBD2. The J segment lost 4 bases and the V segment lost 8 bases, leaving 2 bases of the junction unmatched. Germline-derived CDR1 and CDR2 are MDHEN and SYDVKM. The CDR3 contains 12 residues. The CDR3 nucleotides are TGTGCCAGCGGGAGGGAGTACAATGAGCAGTTCTTC. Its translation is CASGREYNEQFF.

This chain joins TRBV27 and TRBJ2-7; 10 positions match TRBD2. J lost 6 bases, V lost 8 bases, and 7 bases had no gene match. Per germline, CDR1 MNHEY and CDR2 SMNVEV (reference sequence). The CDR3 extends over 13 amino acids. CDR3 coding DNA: TGTGCCAGCGGGCTAGCGGGAGCTGTCGAGCAGTACTTC. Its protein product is CASGLAGAVEQYF.

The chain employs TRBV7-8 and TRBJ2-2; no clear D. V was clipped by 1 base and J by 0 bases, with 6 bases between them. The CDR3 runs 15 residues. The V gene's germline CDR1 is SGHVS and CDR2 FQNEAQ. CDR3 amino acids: CASSLVVSNTGELFF. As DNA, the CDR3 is TGTGCCAGCAGCTTAGTAGTATCGAACACCGGGGAGCTGTTTTTT.

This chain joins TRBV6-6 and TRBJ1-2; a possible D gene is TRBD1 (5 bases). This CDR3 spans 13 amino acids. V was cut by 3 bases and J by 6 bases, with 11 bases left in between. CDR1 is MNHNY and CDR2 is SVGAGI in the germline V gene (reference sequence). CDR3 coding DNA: TGTGCCAGCAGTTATAAGACAGAGAATGGCTACACCTTC. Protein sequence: CASSYKTENGYTF.

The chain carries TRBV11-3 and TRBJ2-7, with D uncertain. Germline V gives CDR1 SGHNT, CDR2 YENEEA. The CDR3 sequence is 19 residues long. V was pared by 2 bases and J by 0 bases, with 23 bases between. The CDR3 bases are TGTGCCAGCAGCTTACCCTGTCCTTCGTCGTCGGAAAGCTCCTACGAGCAGTACTTC. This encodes CASSLPCPSSSESSYEQYF. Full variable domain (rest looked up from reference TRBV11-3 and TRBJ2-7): EAGVVQSPRYKIIEKKQPVAFWCNPISGHNTLYWYLQNLGQGPELLIRYENEEAVDDSQLPKDRFSAERLKGVDSTLKIQPAELGDSAVYLCASSLPCPSSSESSYEQYFGPGTRLTVT.

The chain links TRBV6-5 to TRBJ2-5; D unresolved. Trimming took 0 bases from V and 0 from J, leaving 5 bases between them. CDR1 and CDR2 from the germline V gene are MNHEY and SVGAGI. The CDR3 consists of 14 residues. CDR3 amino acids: CASSYSGHQETQYF. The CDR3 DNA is TGTGCCAGCAGTTACTCGGGCCACCAAGAGACCCAGTACTTC.

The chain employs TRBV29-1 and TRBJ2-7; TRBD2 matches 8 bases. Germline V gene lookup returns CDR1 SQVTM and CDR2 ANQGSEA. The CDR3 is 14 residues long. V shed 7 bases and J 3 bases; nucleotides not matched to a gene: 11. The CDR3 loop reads CSALLGLAGYEQYF. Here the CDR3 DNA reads TGCAGCGCCCTTTTAGGGCTAGCGGGCTACGAGCAGTACTTC.

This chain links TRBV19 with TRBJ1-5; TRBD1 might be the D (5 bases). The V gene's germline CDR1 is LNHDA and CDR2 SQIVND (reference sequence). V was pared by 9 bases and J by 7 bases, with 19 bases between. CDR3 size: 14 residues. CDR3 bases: TGTGCCAGCCTAGACAGTTCCTTTCCACAGCCCCAGCATTTT. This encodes CASLDSSFPQPQHF.

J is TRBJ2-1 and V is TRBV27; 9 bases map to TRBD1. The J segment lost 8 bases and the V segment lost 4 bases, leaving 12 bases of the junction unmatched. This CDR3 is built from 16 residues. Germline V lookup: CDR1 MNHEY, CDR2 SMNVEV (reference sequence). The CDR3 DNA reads TGTGCCAGCAGTTCCCCGGGACAGGGTCTTTTCTATGAGCAGTTCTTC. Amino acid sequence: CASSSPGQGLFYEQFF.

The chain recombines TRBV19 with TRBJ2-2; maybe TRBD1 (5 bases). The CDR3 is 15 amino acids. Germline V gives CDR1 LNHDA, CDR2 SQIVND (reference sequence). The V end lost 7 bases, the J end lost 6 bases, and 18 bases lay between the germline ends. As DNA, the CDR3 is TGTGCCAGTAAACCAGGGTTGGGGTTTTCCGGGGAGCTGTTTTTT. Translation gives CASKPGLGFSGELFF.

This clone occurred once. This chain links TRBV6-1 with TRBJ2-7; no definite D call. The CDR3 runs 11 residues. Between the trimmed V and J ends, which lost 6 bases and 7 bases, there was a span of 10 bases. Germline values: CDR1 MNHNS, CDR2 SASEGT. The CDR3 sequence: CASRETLEQYF. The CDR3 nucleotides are TGTGCCAGCAGGGAAACCTTGGAGCAGTACTTC.

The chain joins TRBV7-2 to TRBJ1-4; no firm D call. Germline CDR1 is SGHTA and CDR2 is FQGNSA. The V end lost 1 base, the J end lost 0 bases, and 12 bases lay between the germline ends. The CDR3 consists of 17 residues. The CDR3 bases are TGTGCCAGCAGCTTAGGTCGGGCAGTTGCAACTAATGAAAAACTGTTTTTT. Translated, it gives CASSLGRAVATNEKLFF.

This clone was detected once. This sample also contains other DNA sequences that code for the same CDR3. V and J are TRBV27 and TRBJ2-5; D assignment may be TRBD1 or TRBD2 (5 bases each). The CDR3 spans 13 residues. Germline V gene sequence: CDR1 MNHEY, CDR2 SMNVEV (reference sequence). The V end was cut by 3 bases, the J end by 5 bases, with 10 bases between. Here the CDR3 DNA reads TGTGCCAGCAGTTTGAGGGGATTGGAGACCCAGTACTTC. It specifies CASSLRGLETQYF.

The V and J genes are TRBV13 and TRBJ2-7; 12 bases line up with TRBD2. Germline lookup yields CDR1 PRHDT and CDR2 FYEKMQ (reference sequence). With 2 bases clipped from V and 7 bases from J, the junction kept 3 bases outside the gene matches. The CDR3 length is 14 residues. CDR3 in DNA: TGTGCCAGCAGCTTACTAGCGGGAGGGGGGGAGCAGTACTTC. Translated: CASSLLAGGGEQYF.

In DNA form, the CDR3 reads TGCGCCAGCAGCCAATCCCATCTAGCGGGAGCTTACGAGCAGTACTTC. Its translation: CASSQSHLAGAYEQYF. V usage is TRBV4-3 and J usage is TRBJ2-7, with 10 bases aligning to TRBD2. CDR3 length equals 16 residues. Losses at the gene ends were 2 bases for V and 4 bases for J; bases not matched to a gene: 8. Looked up from germline, CDR1 is LGHNA and CDR2 is YSLEER.